The 15 T cell receptor beta chains below all came from one sample that was sequenced in a study of cytomegalovirus exposure and HLA in healthy donors. The table came from immunoSEQ multiplex PCR; TCRdb's copy has only in-frame clones and leaves some out. This table has 73,000 or so clones, 94% appearing once. The specimen was PBMCs. All receptors derive from a woman between 18 and 29 years old in good health and CMV-seropositive.

The V gene is TRBV14, the J gene TRBJ2-5; D not resolved. The CDR3 covers 15 residues. The V gene lost 4 bases and the J gene lost 1 base, with 13 bases spanning the gap. Germline V gene sequence: CDR1 SGHDN, CDR2 FVKESK. The CDR3 DNA is TGTGCCAGCAGCCCAGGTGATCTCTTCCAAGAGACCCAGTACTTC. It yields the protein CASSPGDLFQETQYF.

The V gene is TRBV9, the J gene TRBJ1-3; the D gene is possibly TRBD1 (5 bases). Germline V gene data show CDR1 as SGDLS and CDR2 as YYNGEE. This CDR3 region has 13 residues. Trimming took off 7 bases at V and 2 bases at J, with 10 bases between the two ends. The CDR3 region is CASVSRAGNTIYF. Here the CDR3 DNA reads TGTGCCAGCGTATCCAGGGCTGGAAACACCATATATTTT. The entire variable domain, with the rest obtained from reference TRBV9 and TRBJ1-3, is as follows: DSGVTQTPKHLITATGQRVTLRCSPRSGDLSVYWYQQSLDQGLQFLIQYYNGEERAKGNILERFSAQQFPDLHSELNLSSLELGDSALYFCASVSRAGNTIYFGEGSWLTVV.

The chain has TRBV7-9 and TRBJ2-7, with D perhaps TRBD1 (6 bases). The V end lost 7 bases, the J end lost 3 bases, and 22 bases lay between the germline ends. Germline CDR1 and CDR2: SEHNR and FQNEAQ (reference sequence). The CDR3 length is 16 residues. The CDR3 DNA is TGTGCCAGCACCAAACTACCTGGACAGCTGTTCTACGAGCAGTACTTC. This gives the protein CASTKLPGQLFYEQYF.

V usage is TRBV9 and J usage is TRBJ2-7, with 10 bases fitting TRBD2. This CDR3 is 17 amino acids long. J lost 5 bases, V lost 0 bases, and 11 bases had no gene match. Germline V gene lookup returns CDR1 SGDLS and CDR2 YYNGEE. The CDR3 DNA is TGTGCCAGCAGCGTAGCTACGGAGCGGGGGGGCCTCCACGAGCAGTACTTC. It specifies CASSVATERGGLHEQYF. Full variable domain (remainder filled in from reference TRBV9 and TRBJ2-7): DSGVTQTPKHLITATGQRVTLRCSPRSGDLSVYWYQQSLDQGLQFLIQYYNGEERAKGNILERFSAQQFPDLHSELNLSSLELGDSALYFCASSVATERGGLHEQYFGPGTRLTVT.

This rearrangement joins TRBV5-1 to TRBJ2-5; TRBD1 matches 7 bases. V gave up 4 bases and J gave up 2 bases; unmatched junction bases: 5. There are 14 residues in the CDR3. Germline CDR1 and CDR2: SGHRS and YFSETQ. The CDR3 protein is CASSPRDRQETQYF. The CDR3 DNA is TGCGCCAGCAGCCCCCGGGACAGACAAGAGACCCAGTACTTC. Based on the CDR3 plus reference TRBV5-1 and TRBJ2-5, the full variable domain is KAGVTQTPRYLIKTRGQQVTLSCSPISGHRSVSWYQQTPGQGLQFLFEYFSETQRNKGNFPGRFSGRQFSNSRSEMNVSTLELGDSALYLCASSPRDRQETQYFGPGTRLLVL.

V is TRBV7-8 and J is TRBJ2-1; 8 bases line up with TRBD2. Germline trimming cut 2 bases from V and 6 bases from J; bases unmatched to any gene: 9. Germline CDR1 is SGHVS and CDR2 is FQNEAQ. The CDR3 runs 16 residues. Here the CDR3 reads CASSLTPGLVSNEQFF. The CDR3 DNA sequence: TGTGCCAGCAGCTTAACTCCGGGACTAGTGTCCAATGAGCAGTTCTTC. The full variable domain, with the rest looked up from reference TRBV7-8 and TRBJ2-1, is GAGVSQSPRYKVAKRGQDVALRCDPISGHVSLFWYQQALGQGPEFLTYFQNEAQLDKSGLPSDRFFAERPEGSVSTLKIQRTQQEDSAVYLCASSLTPGLVSNEQFFGPGTRLTVL.

This sequence joins TRBV4-3 and TRBJ1-2, with D hard to call. Trimming took 2 bases from V and 4 from J, leaving 23 bases between them. CDR3 length: 18 residues. Germline V gives CDR1 LGHNA, CDR2 YSLEER. This CDR3 is CASSQRKRPGRVGYGYTF. For the CDR3, the DNA is TGCGCCAGCAGCCAACGAAAAAGGCCGGGGAGGGTCGGCTATGGCTACACCTTC.

V usage is TRBV7-9 and J usage is TRBJ1-2, with 7 bases aligning to TRBD1. V dropped 8 bases and J dropped 4; count of bases not matched to a gene: 10. This CDR3 region has 14 residues. Germline values: CDR1 SEHNR, CDR2 FQNEAQ (reference sequence). CDR3 sequence (DNA): TGTGCCAGCCTCCCCCCCGGGACAGCCTATGGCTACACCTTC. As protein: CASLPPGTAYGYTF.

This clone is a singleton in its sample. The chain links TRBV6-6 to TRBJ2-3, with 10 bases fitting TRBD2. The CDR3 extends over 16 amino acids. From germline, CDR1 is MNHNY and CDR2 SVGAGI (reference sequence). V lost 4 bases to trimming and J lost 4 bases; unmatched junction nucleotides: 8. The CDR3 reads CASSSKTSGFADTQYF. The CDR3 coding sequence is TGTGCCAGCAGTTCAAAGACTAGCGGGTTTGCAGATACGCAGTATTTT.

The chain has TRBV5-4 and TRBJ1-4; unclear D gene. This CDR3 spans 13 amino acids. Germline-derived CDR1 and CDR2 are SGHNT and YYREEE (reference sequence). Trimming removed 0 bases at V and 7 bases at J, with 7 bases between. The DNA for the CDR3 is TGTGCCAGCAGCTTGGCGCCCGGTGAAAAACTGTTTTTT. Its translation: CASSLAPGEKLFF. The variable domain in full, completed from reference TRBV5-4 and TRBJ1-4, reads ETGVTQSPTHLIKTRGQQVTLRCSSQSGHNTVSWYQQALGQGPQFIFQYYREEENGRGNFPPRFSGLQFPNYSSELNVNALELDDSALYLCASSLAPGEKLFFGSGTQLSVL.

This clone was seen once. The CDR3 is CASRPGETQYF. The DNA of the CDR3 is TGTGCCAGCAGGCCGGGGGAGACCCAGTACTTC. The chain has TRBV2 and TRBJ2-5; D is possibly TRBD2 (5 bases). Germline CDR1 and CDR2: SNHLY and FYNNEI. The CDR3 loop spans 11 amino acids. With 6 bases removed from V and 5 bases from J, the gap between germline ends came to 7 bases.

This rearrangement joins TRBV29-1 to TRBJ2-7, with 8 positions matching TRBD1. The trim removed 2 bases at V and 2 bases at J, leaving 8 bases unmatched. CDR3 length: 15 residues. Germline CDR1 and CDR2: SQVTM and ANQGSEA. This chain's CDR3 is CSVELIGGQAYEQYF. CDR3 bases: TGCAGCGTTGAATTGATTGGGGGACAGGCCTACGAGCAGTACTTC.

This chain uses TRBV19 with TRBJ1-1; D is unclear. Germline-derived CDR1 and CDR2 are LNHDA and SQIVND (reference sequence). The CDR3 has 13 amino acids. The V gene lost 10 bases and the J gene lost 4 bases, with 16 bases spanning the gap. The CDR3: CATDRSEGTEAFF. The CDR3 nucleotides read TGTGCCACCGATCGTTCCGAGGGCACTGAAGCTTTCTTT.

The chain joins TRBV9 to TRBJ2-3, with D hard to call. The germline V gene has CDR1 SGDLS and CDR2 YYNGEE. This CDR3 comprises 11 residues. V dropped 3 bases and J dropped 11 bases, with 10 bases sitting between them. CDR3 amino acids: CASSGDTRQYF. The CDR3 bases are TGTGCCAGCAGCGGAGACACCAGGCAGTATTTT.

The V gene is TRBV5-1, the J gene TRBJ2-2; 8 positions agree with TRBD1. CDR1 is SGHRS and CDR2 is YFSETQ in the germline V gene. CDR3 length equals 15 residues. Unmatched junction bases numbered 9, after V lost 7 bases and J lost 4 bases. The CDR3 bases are TGCGCCAGCCGACCCCAGGGGGCGACCACCGGGGAGCTGTTTTTT. Its translation: CASRPQGATTGELFF.